Sequencing of this T cell receptor (beta chain) was carried out in a study of blood T cells in healthy people across ages. The sample providers were healthy Caucasian people from Russia, aged roughly 6 to 95. Approximately 9.6 milliliters of peripheral blood were drawn from each donor into EDTA-treated tubes. A second PCR, run for roughly 7 to 11 cycles, used a sample-barcoded 5' primer plus a J-beta primer mix. TCRdb itself ran the 5' RACE reads through MiXCR, one entry per CDR3 protein. The table includes 850,000 to 950,000 distinct CDR3 sequences, around 28% detected once. This clonotype was seen only a few times. This receptor was taken from a woman aged 80 or over in good health. Sequenced material: blood.

This CDR3 is CASSSLGGGNEKLFF. The CDR3 DNA follows: TGTGCCAGCAGTTCCCTCGGAGGGGGTAATGAAAAACTGTTTTTT. This chain links TRBV28 with TRBJ1-4; tentatively, D is TRBD1 (6 bases). V was shortened by 4 bases and J by 4 bases, with 13 bases between the two germline ends. Germline V gene sequence: CDR1 MDHEN, CDR2 SYDVKM. The CDR3 has 15 residues.